These 29 T cell receptor beta chains share one sample of origin, sequenced in a study of blood T cell repertoires in COVID-19. TCRdb's table, derived via immunoSEQ multiplex PCR, lists solely in-frame clones and lacks some. The table lists 350,000 or so clones, 70% to 90% of them singletons. The sequencing sample was made of PBMCs or T cells enriched from blood (not recorded which). The source is a woman between 35 and 50 years old with acute COVID-19.

A remark on this clone: The junction shows a germline mismatch at one end, possibly a read error. The chain is built from TRBV7-2 and TRBJ2-5, with TRBD1 identical over 10 bases. The CDR3 is made up of 16 amino acids. Germline CDR1 and CDR2: SGHTA and FQGNSA. DNA of the CDR3: TGTGCCAGCAGTTTAGGGGGACAGGGGAGAGGGGAGACCCAGTACTTC. This sequence encodes CASSLGGQGRGETQYF.

This chain links TRBV6-5 with TRBJ1-1; TRBD1 agrees at 8 bases. Trimming took 7 bases from V and 1 from J; bases not matched to a gene: 8. Per the germline V gene, CDR1 is MNHEY and CDR2 is SVGAGI. The CDR3 contains 15 residues. The CDR3 spells CASTGTGTGNTEAFF. Here the CDR3 DNA reads TGTGCCAGCACGGGTACCGGGACAGGGAACACTGAAGCTTTCTTT.

The chain couples TRBV2 to TRBJ2-1; 7 bases are shared with TRBD1. V trimming: 4 bases; J trimming: 2 bases; junction bases outside the gene matches: 8. The CDR3 consists of 16 residues. CDR1 is SNHLY and CDR2 is FYNNEI in the germline V gene. The CDR3 nucleotides read TGTGCCAGCAGTGGGGAACAGGGGAATCCCTACAATGAGCAGTTCTTC. It specifies CASSGEQGNPYNEQFF.

This clone was picked up one time. The J gene is TRBJ2-3, the V gene TRBV7-6; D is possibly TRBD1 (7 bases). The CDR3 extends over 16 amino acids. The V gene's germline CDR1 is SGHVS and CDR2 FNYEAQ. V was pared by 5 bases and J by 1 base, with 16 bases between. The CDR3 is CASSQGGGVRTDTQYF. CDR3 in DNA: TGTGCCAGCAGCCAGGGGGGCGGGGTACGCACAGATACGCAGTATTTT.

This chain uses TRBV12-3 or TRBV12-4 with TRBJ1-5; possibly TRBD1 for D (5 bases). V lost 4 bases, J lost 6 bases, and 10 bases lay in between. The CDR3 runs to 13 residues. The CDR3 is CASSSQGIQPQHF. The CDR3 DNA reads TGTGCCAGCAGTTCCCAGGGTATTCAGCCCCAGCATTTT.

This rearrangement joins TRBV19 to TRBJ1-1; maybe TRBD1 (5 bases). CDR3 length: 12 residues. CDR1 and CDR2 from the germline V gene are LNHDA and SQIVND (reference sequence). Trimming took off 7 bases at V and 4 bases at J, with 10 bases between the two ends. The CDR3, as DNA: TGTGCCAGTATGGGGGGAGGCACTGAAGCTTTCTTT. Translating gives CASMGGGTEAFF.

V usage is TRBV12-3 or TRBV12-4 and J usage is TRBJ1-2; D gene unclear. This CDR3 is 13 amino acids long. The V gene lost 7 bases and the J gene lost 5 bases, with 14 bases spanning the gap. The CDR3 bases are TGTGCCAGCACCCCGGCCGGGAGGTATGGCTACACCTTC. Its translation: CASTPAGRYGYTF.

V is TRBV29-1 and J is TRBJ1-5, with D possibly being TRBD1 (5 bases). The CDR3 consists of 13 residues. The germline V gene has CDR1 SQVTM and CDR2 ANQGSEA. V was trimmed by 6 bases and J by 3 bases, leaving 12 bases between them. Written as DNA, the CDR3 is TGCAGCGTGGCAACAGGTATCAATCAGCCCCAGCATTTT. It translates to CSVATGINQPQHF. Combining the CDR3 with reference TRBV29-1 and TRBJ1-5 gives the whole variable domain SAVISQKPSRDICQRGTSLTIQCQVDSQVTMMFWYRQQPGQSLTLIATANQGSEATYESGFVIDKFPISRPNLTFSTLTVSNMSPEDSSIYLCSVATGINQPQHFGDGTRLSIL.

The chain has TRBV6-5 and TRBJ2-5; a weak D match, TRBD2 (5 bases). Trimming removed 6 bases at V and 5 bases at J, with 13 bases between. The CDR3 runs to 13 residues. Germline values: CDR1 MNHEY, CDR2 SVGAGI. DNA for the CDR3: TGTGCCAGCAGATTTAGCGATTCGGAGACCCAGTACTTC. Translation gives CASRFSDSETQYF.

V is TRBV15 and J is TRBJ1-1; D gene uncertain. V lost 2 bases to trimming and J lost 2 bases, with 3 bases between them. This CDR3 has 12 amino acids. CDR1 is LNHNV and CDR2 is YYDKDF in the germline V gene (reference sequence). CDR3 loop: CATSRRNTEAFF. CDR3 DNA: TGTGCCACCAGCAGACGTAACACTGAAGCTTTCTTT. Filled out from reference TRBV15 and TRBJ1-1, the complete variable domain reads DAMVIQNPRYQVTQFGKPVTLSCSQTLNHNVMYWYQQKSSQAPKLLFHYYDKDFNNEADTPDNFQSRRPNTSFCFLDIRSPGLGDTAMYLCATSRRNTEAFFGQGTRLTVV.

The CDR3 DNA sequence: TGTGCCAGCTCAATCGGGAGTAACACCGGGGAGCTGTTTTTT. This sequence encodes CASSIGSNTGELFF. The J gene is TRBJ2-2, the V gene TRBV18; the D gene is possibly TRBD2 (6 bases). The germline V gene has CDR1 KGHSH and CDR2 LQKENI. The V end was cut by 5 bases, the J end by 2 bases, with 9 bases between. The CDR3 has 14 amino acids. Variable domain in full (rest from reference TRBV18 and TRBJ2-2): NAGVMQNPRHLVRRRGQEARLRCSPMKGHSHVYWYRQLPEEGLKFMVYLQKENIIDESGMPKERFSAEFPKEGPSILRIQQVVRGDSAAYFCASSIGSNTGELFFGEGSRLTVL.

The chain recombines TRBV6-4 with TRBJ2-1, with 7 bases lining up with TRBD2. The length of the CDR3 is 15 residues. The germline gives CDR1 MRHNA, CDR2 SNTAGT. Trimming took 2 bases from V and 2 from J; bases not matched to a gene: 3. The CDR3 region has the DNA TGTGCCAGCAGTGACGGCCTAGCGGCCTACAATGAGCAGTTCTTC. The encoded protein is CASSDGLAAYNEQFF.

This chain uses TRBV27 with TRBJ1-3; D ambiguous. V was pared by 4 bases and J by 4 bases, with 11 bases between. In germline, CDR1 is MNHEY, CDR2 SMNVEV (reference sequence). This CDR3 is 14 amino acids long. As DNA, the CDR3 is TGTGCCAGCAGTTCGGGGAACCCCGGAAACACCATATATTTT. Its translation is CASSSGNPGNTIYF.

This clone was detected many times. The J gene is TRBJ1-4, the V gene TRBV9; tentatively, D is TRBD1 (6 bases). V lost 3 bases and J lost 5, with 14 bases in between. The CDR3 runs 15 residues. Per the germline V gene, CDR1 is SGDLS and CDR2 is YYNGEE. The CDR3 sequence: CASSEGQRVNEKLFF. The CDR3 DNA reads TGTGCCAGCAGCGAAGGACAGAGAGTAAATGAAAAACTGTTTTTT. Looking up the rest from reference TRBV9 and TRBJ1-4 gives the full variable domain: DSGVTQTPKHLITATGQRVTLRCSPRSGDLSVYWYQQSLDQGLQFLIQYYNGEERAKGNILERFSAQQFPDLHSELNLSSLELGDSALYFCASSEGQRVNEKLFFGSGTQLSVL.

The CDR3 loop reads CASSSQEPGMNTEAFF. For the CDR3, the DNA is TGTGCCAGCAGTTCACAGGAGCCGGGTATGAACACTGAAGCTTTCTTT. The chain carries TRBV28 and TRBJ1-1, with D perhaps TRBD1 (5 bases). Per the germline V gene, CDR1 is MDHEN and CDR2 is SYDVKM. V dropped 4 bases and J dropped 0 bases, with 15 bases sitting between them. This CDR3 contains 16 residues.

This clone was found once. The chain recombines TRBV9 with TRBJ2-1; D possibly corresponds to TRBD2 (5 bases). The V gene's germline CDR1 is SGDLS and CDR2 YYNGEE. Trimming removed 0 bases at V and 9 bases at J, with 16 bases between. The CDR3 runs to 15 residues. CDR3 nucleotide sequence: TGTGCCAGCAGCGTAGGGCAGAGAGGGAAGGGTGAGCAGTTCTTC. Protein sequence: CASSVGQRGKGEQFF.

This clone was recorded a few times. Other DNA sequences of this sample code for an identical CDR3. This chain connects TRBV6-2 or TRBV6-3 to TRBJ2-7; 8 bases agree with TRBD2. Germline lookup yields CDR1 MNHEY and CDR2 SVGEGT. This CDR3 has 14 amino acids. V was pared by 6 bases and J by 0 bases, with 4 bases of the junction left unmatched. This CDR3 reads CASSTGTSSYEQYF. CDR3 bases: TGTGCCAGCAGCACCGGGACTAGCTCCTACGAGCAGTACTTC.

The chain combines TRBV9 with TRBJ2-5; TRBD2 matches at 9 bases. CDR1 is SGDLS and CDR2 is YYNGEE in the germline V gene. The CDR3 contains 15 residues. The ends lost 1 base at V and 3 bases at J; junction bases unmatched: 4. CDR3 in amino acids: CASSVRAGGEETQYF. The DNA of the CDR3 is TGTGCCAGCAGCGTAAGAGCGGGAGGCGAAGAGACCCAGTACTTC.

The chain carries TRBV7-2 and TRBJ2-5; D might be TRBD1 (8 bases). Looked up from germline, CDR1 is SGHTA and CDR2 is FQGNSA. This CDR3 comprises 16 residues. V was clipped by 5 bases and J by 2 bases, with 18 bases between them. For the CDR3, the DNA is TGTGCCAGCAGCCGTAACAGGGGGGGAGGACAAGAGACCCAGTACTTC. Protein: CASSRNRGGGQETQYF.

V gene TRBV27 combines with J gene TRBJ1-1, with TRBD1 matching 7 bases. V was pared by 6 bases and J by 1 base, with 11 bases of the junction left unmatched. Per the germline V gene, CDR1 is MNHEY and CDR2 is SMNVEV (reference sequence). CDR3 size: 16 residues. The chain's CDR3 is CASRTIQGSPNTEAFF. CDR3 DNA: TGTGCCAGCAGAACCATACAGGGGAGCCCGAACACTGAAGCTTTCTTT.

The table lists this clone with a few counts. The chain uses TRBV7-9 and TRBJ2-1; 8 positions match TRBD2. The CDR3 extends over 15 amino acids. Germline trimming cut 7 bases from V and 7 bases from J; bases unmatched to any gene: 12. Germline values: CDR1 SEHNR, CDR2 FQNEAQ (reference sequence). The CDR3 DNA sequence: TGTGCCAGCACCAAATCCGAGCGGGAGCTAAATGAGCAGTTCTTC. It translates to CASTKSERELNEQFF. The complete variable domain, with remaining parts taken from reference TRBV7-9 and TRBJ2-1, reads DTGVSQNPRHKITKRGQNVTFRCDPISEHNRLYWYRQTLGQGPEFLTYFQNEAQLEKSRLLSDRFSAERPKGSFSTLEIQRTEQGDSAMYLCASTKSERELNEQFFGPGTRLTVL.

The chain couples TRBV5-6 to TRBJ1-6; D unclear. This CDR3 region has 12 residues. V dropped 2 bases and J dropped 7 bases, with 4 bases sitting between them. The V gene's germline CDR1 is SGHDT and CDR2 YYEEEE. In DNA form, the CDR3 reads TGTGCCAGCAGCTTCGGGAATTCACCCCTCCACTTT. Protein product: CASSFGNSPLHF. Looking up the rest from reference TRBV5-6 and TRBJ1-6 gives the full variable domain: DAGVTQSPTHLIKTRGQQVTLRCSPKSGHDTVSWYQQALGQGPQFIFQYYEEEERQRGNFPDRFSGHQFPNYSSELNVNALLLGDSALYLCASSFGNSPLHFGNGTRLTVT.

The V gene is TRBV7-2, the J gene TRBJ1-3; D is perhaps TRBD1 (6 bases). The CDR3 has 14 amino acids. V was pared by 8 bases and J by 1 base, with 12 bases between. Germline CDR1 SGHTA, CDR2 FQGNSA. The CDR3 is CASGRGGSGNTIYF. In DNA, the CDR3 is TGTGCCAGCGGCAGGGGTGGGTCTGGAAACACCATATATTTT.

This chain joins TRBV12-3 or TRBV12-4 and TRBJ2-1; no clear D. The CDR3 is made up of 11 amino acids. Trimming removed 3 bases from V and 8 bases from J, with 5 bases in between. The chain's CDR3 is CASSFRYEQFF. CDR3 sequence (DNA): TGTGCCAGCAGTTTCAGGTATGAGCAGTTCTTC.

This CDR3 is CASSFRRTGPGNVLTF. DNA of the CDR3: TGTGCCAGCAGTTTTCGACGGACAGGGCCGGGCAACGTCCTGACTTTC. The chain is built from TRBV28 and TRBJ2-6; 8 positions match TRBD1. Germline CDR1 and CDR2: MDHEN and SYDVKM. The V gene end was trimmed by 3 bases and the J gene end by 9 bases; junction bases not matched to a gene: 10. CDR3 length equals 16 residues. The full variable domain, its missing parts supplied by reference TRBV28 and TRBJ2-6, is DVKVTQSSRYLVKRTGEKVFLECVQDMDHENMFWYRQDPGLGLRLIYFSYDVKMKEKGDIPEGYSVSREKKERFSLILESASTNQTSMYLCASSFRRTGPGNVLTFGAGSRLTVL.

The chain combines TRBV7-2 with TRBJ1-6; the match to TRBD1 covers 7 bases. J gave up 9 bases and V 0 bases, and 26 bases lay outside the gene matches. CDR3 size: 22 residues. Germline V gene sequence: CDR1 SGHTA, CDR2 FQGNSA. The CDR3 is CASSLAPRQGGTLGTASSPLHF. DNA for the CDR3: TGTGCCAGCAGCTTAGCTCCCCGACAGGGTGGGACTCTCGGCACCGCTAGTTCACCCCTCCACTTT.

This chain connects TRBV25-1 to TRBJ2-5, with 14 bases lining up with TRBD2. Per germline, CDR1 MGHDK and CDR2 SYGVNS. V shed 2 bases, J shed 1 base, and the junction held 3 bases outside the gene matches. The CDR3 spans 17 residues. The CDR3, as DNA: TGTGCCAGCAGTGAAGGGACTAGCGGGAGTCTCCAAGAGACCCAGTACTTC. It is translated as CASSEGTSGSLQETQYF. Full variable domain (outside the CDR3, taken from reference TRBV25-1 and TRBJ2-5): EADIYQTPRYLVIGTGKKITLECSQTMGHDKMYWYQQDPGMELHLIHYSYGVNSTEKGDLSSESTVSRIRTEHFPLTLESARPSHTSQYLCASSEGTSGSLQETQYFGPGTRLLVL.

This rearrangement joins TRBV2 to TRBJ1-3; 8 positions agree with TRBD1. The CDR3 length is 15 residues. From germline, CDR1 is SNHLY and CDR2 FYNNEI. The trim removed 5 bases at V and 2 bases at J, leaving 5 bases unmatched. CDR3 sequence reads: CASSQGAGAGNTIYF. The CDR3 DNA is TGTGCCAGCAGTCAGGGGGCAGGGGCTGGAAACACCATATATTTT.

V usage is TRBV10-3 and J usage is TRBJ1-6; 9 positions match TRBD1. The CDR3 is 14 amino acids. Germline loops: CDR1 ENHRY, CDR2 SYGVKD. V was clipped by 5 bases and J by 11 bases; unmatched bases: 7. The CDR3 is CAISRDRDIAPLHF. The CDR3 nucleotides are TGTGCCATCAGTCGGGACAGGGACATTGCACCCCTCCACTTT.